Shown below are 10 T cell receptor beta chains from a single sample sequenced in a study of blood T cells in healthy people across ages. Combining a sample-barcoded 5' primer with a J-beta primer mix, a second PCR ran for about 6 to 11 cycles. TCRdb used MiXCR to reprocess the 5' RACE reads, holding one entry per CDR3 protein. The sample has roughly 1.6 million distinct CDR3 sequences; 34% are singletons. The sequenced sample consisted of blood. The receptors stem from a woman aged 25-40 years in good health.

The V and J genes are TRBV29-1 and TRBJ1-2; TRBD1 might be the D (5 bases). V was shortened by 0 bases and J by 8 bases, with 25 bases between the two germline ends. The CDR3 has 17 residues. Germline CDR1 SQVTM, CDR2 ANQGSEA. As DNA, the CDR3 is TGCAGCGTTGAAGATATGGGGCCCCGGCGGGGGAGTGGGGGCTACACCTTC. Its translation: CSVEDMGPRRGSGGYTF.

V and J are TRBV6-1 and TRBJ2-1, with 7 bases lining up with TRBD1. V was pared by 6 bases and J by 2 bases, with 10 bases of the junction left unmatched. There are 16 residues in the CDR3. The germline V gene encodes CDR1 MNHNS and CDR2 SASEGT. CDR3 sequence (DNA): TGTGCCAGCAGCTCGTACGACAGGGCCGCCTACAATGAGCAGTTCTTC. Protein: CASSSYDRAAYNEQFF.

This chain connects TRBV27 to TRBJ2-3; 10 bases fit TRBD2. The V gene's germline CDR1 is MNHEY and CDR2 SMNVEV (reference sequence). V dropped 2 bases and J dropped 0; count of bases not matched to a gene: 8. The CDR3 spans 18 residues. CDR3 protein: CASSLRTSGLSSTDTQYF. The CDR3 coding sequence is TGTGCCAGCAGTTTAAGGACTAGCGGTTTGAGTAGCACAGATACGCAGTATTTT.

This clonotype was recorded a few times. V usage is TRBV27 and J usage is TRBJ2-4, with D possibly being TRBD2 (6 bases). V was trimmed by 5 bases and J by 13 bases, leaving 18 bases between them. The CDR3 is 13 amino acids. From germline, CDR1 is MNHEY and CDR2 SMNVEV (reference sequence). The CDR3 sequence is CASSPLGPRGQYF. The DNA of the CDR3 is TGTGCCAGCAGTCCGTTGGGCCCCCGGGGGCAGTACTTC.

J is TRBJ2-1 and V is TRBV4-2; 9 positions match TRBD2. Germline loops: CDR1 LGHNA, CDR2 YNFKEQ. The CDR3 spans 17 residues. The J segment lost 1 base and the V segment lost 0 bases, leaving 4 bases of the junction unmatched. The CDR3 loop reads CASSQDPSGASYNEQFF. The CDR3 nucleotides are TGTGCCAGCAGCCAAGATCCTAGCGGGGCTTCCTACAATGAGCAGTTCTTC.

V is TRBV7-2 and J is TRBJ2-3; 10 nucleotides line up with TRBD2. In germline, CDR1 is SGHTA, CDR2 FQGNSA. This CDR3 spans 16 amino acids. Trimming cost V 5 bases and J 0 bases; bases outside gene matches: 5. DNA for the CDR3: TGTGCCAGCAGCATTAGCGGGGGGCTTAGCACAGATACGCAGTATTTT. Its translation is CASSISGGLSTDTQYF.

The genes are TRBV11-3 and TRBJ2-1; 8 positions agree with TRBD1. The CDR3 sequence is 14 residues long. V gave up 1 base and J gave up 9 bases; unmatched junction bases: 5. Germline CDR1 is SGHNT and CDR2 is YENEEA. CDR3 nucleotides: TGTGCCAGCAGCTTAGGGACAGGGTTGGGTGAGCAGTTCTTC. As protein: CASSLGTGLGEQFF.

Worth noting for this clonotype: Here the CDR3 omits its conserved ending phenylalanine or tryptophan, so a read error is the likely source. This chain uses TRBV6-6 with TRBJ2-2; the match to TRBD2 covers 13 bases. CDR1 and CDR2 (germline): MNHNY, SVGAGI (reference sequence). CDR3 size: 16 residues. Trimming cost V 6 bases and J 4 bases; bases outside gene matches: 5. CDR3 region: CASSILAGGGTGELFV. The CDR3 nucleotides read TGTGCCAGCAGCATACTAGCGGGAGGGGGCACCGGGGAGCTGTTTGTT.

V is TRBV30 and J is TRBJ2-7; possible D gene TRBD1, 6 bases. Germline V gene sequence: CDR1 GTSNPN, CDR2 SVGIG (reference sequence). V was shortened by 3 bases and J by 4 bases, with 10 bases between the two germline ends. This CDR3 region has 12 residues. Written as DNA, the CDR3 is TGTGCCTGGAGCATAGGGGGATACGAGCAGTACTTC. Translated, it gives CAWSIGGYEQYF.

The rearrangement links TRBV29-1 to TRBJ2-7, with 7 bases lining up with TRBD1. V shed 4 bases and J 6 bases; nucleotides not matched to a gene: 12. The V gene's germline CDR1 is SQVTM and CDR2 ANQGSEA. The CDR3 is 14 amino acids. CDR3 sequence (DNA): TGCAGCGTTGCCCGGGACAGACTGTCTAGCGAGCAGTACTTC. Protein: CSVARDRLSSEQYF.